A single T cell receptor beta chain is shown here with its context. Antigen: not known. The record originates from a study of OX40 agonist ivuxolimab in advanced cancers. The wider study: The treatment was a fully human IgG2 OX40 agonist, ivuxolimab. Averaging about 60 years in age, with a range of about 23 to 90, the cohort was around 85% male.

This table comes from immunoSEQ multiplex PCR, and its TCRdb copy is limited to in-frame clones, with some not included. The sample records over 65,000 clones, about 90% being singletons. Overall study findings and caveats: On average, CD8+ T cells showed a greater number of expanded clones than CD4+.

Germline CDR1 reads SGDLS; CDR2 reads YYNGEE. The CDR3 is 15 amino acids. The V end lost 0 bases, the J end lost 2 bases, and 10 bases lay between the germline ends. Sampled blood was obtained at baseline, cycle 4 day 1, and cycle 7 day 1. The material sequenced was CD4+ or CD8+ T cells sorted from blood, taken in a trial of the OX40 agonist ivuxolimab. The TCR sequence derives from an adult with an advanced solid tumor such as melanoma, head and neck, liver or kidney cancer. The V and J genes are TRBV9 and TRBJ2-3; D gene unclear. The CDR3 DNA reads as TGTGCCAGCAGCGTAGCCCATCTACCCACAGATACGCAGTATTTT. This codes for CASSVAHLPTDTQYF.